This paragraph reports one TCR beta chain. These data come from a study of blood T cells in healthy people across ages. The use of a sample-barcoded 5' primer and a J-beta primer mix characterized a second PCR of roughly 6 to 11 cycles. TCRdb fed the 5' RACE reads into MiXCR, producing one record per CDR3 protein. The sample lists under 2,000,000 distinct CDR3 sequences, just under 50% occurring once. The CDR3 is 16 residues long. Trimming took off 2 bases at V and 2 bases at J, with 16 bases between the two ends. CDR1 SGDLS and CDR2 YYNGEE come from the germline V gene. Each of the donors had roughly 9.1 milliliters of peripheral blood drawn into EDTA-treated Vacutainer tubes.

Material: blood. This rearrangement joins TRBV9 to TRBJ1-2, with D perhaps matching TRBD1 (5 bases). This receptor was taken from a woman between 35 and 50 years old in good health. The CDR3 loop reads CASSVSNRGGNYGYTF. CDR3 coding DNA: TGTGCCAGCAGCGTGAGCAACCGGGGCGGAAACTATGGCTACACCTTC.